This TCR beta chain was found in a study of cytomegalovirus exposure and HLA in healthy donors. Use of 60 Vbeta and 13 Jbeta primers characterized the PCR. Here immunoSEQ multiplex PCR was the method, and the copy in TCRdb shows in-frame clones only, minus some. This repertoire shows roughly 150,000 clones, around 67% found once; its top ten account for 1.5% to 2%. The germline V gene encodes CDR1 SEHNR and CDR2 FQNEAQ (reference sequence). V lost 0 bases to trimming and J lost 6 bases, with 17 bases between them. The CDR3 contains 16 residues. This rearrangement joins TRBV7-9 to TRBJ1-1; D may be TRBD1 (5 bases). The clonotype was recovered from a woman between 18 and 29 years old in good health and CMV-seronegative. The sequenced sample consisted of PBMCs. The CDR3 DNA reads as TGTGCCAGCAGCTTAGCTTCAGTCGGGGGGTGGGCTGAAGCTTTCTTT. Translation gives CASSLASVGGWAEAFF.